The rows below give T cell receptor beta chains drawn from one sample of a study of OX40 agonist ivuxolimab in advanced cancers. Measured with immunoSEQ multiplex PCR; TCRdb has only the in-frame clones, and not every one. The table has 55,000 to 70,000 clones, about 83% seen once. The sample here was CD4+ or CD8+ T cells sorted from blood, taken in a trial of the OX40 agonist ivuxolimab. The origin of the receptors is an adult with an advanced solid tumor such as melanoma, head and neck, liver or kidney cancer. Both conserved end residues are part of each CDR3. A D gene is named only where the DNA matches it firmly. Size tells how often a clone was seen (once, few, many) or the class of an expanded clone, and some rows leave it out.

CDR3nt | CDR3aa | d_gene | j_gene | v_gene | abundance
TGTGCCAGCAGTTCAATACAGGGGACCTACGAGCAGTACTTC | CASSSIQGTYEQYF | TRBD1 | TRBJ2-7 | TRBV28 | -
TGTGCCAGCATGGTGGGAGAGACCCAGTACTTC | CASMVGETQYF | - | TRBJ2-5 | TRBV2 | -
TGTGCCAGCAGCCCTACTTGGGGGCTCCGCGAAAAACTGTTTTTT | CASSPTWGLREKLFF | - | TRBJ1-4 | TRBV6-6 | -
TGCAGCGTTGGCGGGGCTAACAATGAAAAACTGTTTTTT | CSVGGANNEKLFF | - | TRBJ1-4 | TRBV29-1 | -
TGTGCCAGCAGTAACTCTCTCGGAGTTGGGGAGACCCAGTACTTC | CASSNSLGVGETQYF | - | TRBJ2-5 | TRBV28 | -
TGTGCCAGCAGTGGGCGGGAGGCGGGAGCTACAGATACGCAGTATTTT | CASSGREAGATDTQYF | TRBD2 | TRBJ2-3 | TRBV28 | -
TGCGCCAGCAGCCACACAAGCGGGGGGTTCTACGAGCAGTACTTC | CASSHTSGGFYEQYF | TRBD2 | TRBJ2-7 | TRBV4-1 | few
TGTGCCAGCAGAGACAGGGATTGGGCTTTCTTT | CASRDRDWAFF | - | TRBJ1-1 | TRBV21-1 | -
TGTGCCAGCAGTTCCCAACTATGGGACAGGGCCAATGAGCAGTTCTTC | CASSSQLWDRANEQFF | TRBD1 | TRBJ2-1 | TRBV28 | -
TGTGCCAGCAGTGAAGAGCTCCTTAGCACAGATACGCAGTATTTT | CASSEELLSTDTQYF | - | TRBJ2-3 | TRBV2 | few
TGTGCCAGCAGCCTAAACCCCCGGGAGAGTTTTTACGAGCAGTACTTC | CASSLNPRESFYEQYF | - | TRBJ2-7 | TRBV7-6 | -
TGTGCCAGCAGCTTAGGGCCTGCTAATGAAGCTTTCTTT | CASSLGPANEAFF | - | TRBJ1-1 | TRBV7-8 | -
TGTGCCAGCAGCTCACACACAGATACGCAGTATTTT | CASSSHTDTQYF | - | TRBJ2-3 | TRBV7-9 | -
TGTGCCAGCAGTGTTCTGATAGTTCGGGGGAACACTGAAGCTTTCTTT | CASSVLIVRGNTEAFF | - | TRBJ1-1 | TRBV6-1 | once
TGTGCCAGTAGTGAACAGGCGAACACTGAAGCTTTCTTT | CASSEQANTEAFF | - | TRBJ1-1 | TRBV19 | -
TGCGCCAGCAGCTTGGCCCCCGTTGGGGCCCGATACGAGCAGTACTTC | CASSLAPVGARYEQYF | - | TRBJ2-7 | TRBV5-1 | -
TGTGCCAGCAGCCAAGATCTACTAGCGTACGAGACCCAGTACTTC | CASSQDLLAYETQYF | TRBD2 | TRBJ2-5 | TRBV14 | -
TGTGCCAGCAGTGGACAGGATGCCTTAAGGGAAAAACTGTTTTTT | CASSGQDALREKLFF | TRBD1 | TRBJ1-4 | TRBV28 | -
TGTGCCAGCAGCTTAGCCCTCAAATCCTACGAGCAGTACTTC | CASSLALKSYEQYF | - | TRBJ2-7 | TRBV7-2 | -
TGTGCCACCAGCCGGACACAGGGGACAGTCAATGAGCAGTTCTTC | CATSRTQGTVNEQFF | TRBD1 | TRBJ2-1 | TRBV15 | -
TGTGCGACCTCCTATAATTCACCCCTCCACTTT | CATSYNSPLHF | - | TRBJ1-6 | TRBV30 | -
TGTGCCAGCAGGTACCAGGGGGCCGGCACAGATACGCAGTATTTT | CASRYQGAGTDTQYF | TRBD1 | TRBJ2-3 | TRBV28 | -
TGTGCCAGCAGCTTCACCAGGGAGCAGTACTTC | CASSFTREQYF | - | TRBJ2-7 | TRBV27 | -